The clone carrying this T cell receptor beta chain came up once. Its antigen remains unidentified. The data stem from a study of cytomegalovirus exposure and HLA in healthy donors. Study-level points and caveats: Sequencing likely produced, as an artifact, a cluster of highly shared sequence variants.

The PCR made use of 60 Vbeta and 13 Jbeta primers. Here immunoSEQ multiplex PCR was the method, and the copy in TCRdb shows in-frame clones only, minus some. The sample gives about 190,000 clones, over 70% of which show up once; less than 2% is in the top ten. The CDR3 has 15 amino acids. Per the germline V gene, CDR1 is SNHLY and CDR2 is FYNNEI. Trimming removed 4 bases at V and 0 bases at J, with 11 bases between. The source is a man in his forties in good health and CMV-seropositive. The sample consisted of PBMCs. The chain recombines TRBV2 with TRBJ2-3, with a possible D match to TRBD2 (6 bases). The CDR3 DNA follows: TGTGCCAGCAGTGGGCTAGCGCTAAGCACAGATACGCAGTATTTT. Its protein is CASSGLALSTDTQYF.